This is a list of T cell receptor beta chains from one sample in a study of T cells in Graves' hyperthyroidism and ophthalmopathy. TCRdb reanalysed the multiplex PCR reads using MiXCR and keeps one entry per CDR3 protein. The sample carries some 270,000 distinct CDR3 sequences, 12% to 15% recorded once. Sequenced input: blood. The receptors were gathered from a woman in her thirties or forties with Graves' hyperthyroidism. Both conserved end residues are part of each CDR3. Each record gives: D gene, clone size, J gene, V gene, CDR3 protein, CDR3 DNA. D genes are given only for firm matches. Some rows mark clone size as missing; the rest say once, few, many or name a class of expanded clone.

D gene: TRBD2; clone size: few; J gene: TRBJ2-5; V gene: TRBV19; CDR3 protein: CASSIGPAGQETQYF; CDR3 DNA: TGTGCCAGTAGTATAGGACCAGCGGGACAAGAGACCCAGTACTTC
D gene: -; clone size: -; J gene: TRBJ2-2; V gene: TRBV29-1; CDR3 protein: CSVEAQPGELFF; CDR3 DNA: TGCAGCGTTGAAGCGCAGCCCGGGGAGCTGTTTTTT
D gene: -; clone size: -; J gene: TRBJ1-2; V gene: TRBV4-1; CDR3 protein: CASSRQTGLYGYTF; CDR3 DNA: TGCGCCAGCAGCCGACAGACAGGACTCTATGGCTACACCTTC
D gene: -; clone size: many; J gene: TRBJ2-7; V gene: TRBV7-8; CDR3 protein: CASSLAGVVSYEQYF; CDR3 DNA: TGTGCCAGCAGCTTAGCGGGGGTAGTCTCCTACGAGCAGTACTTC
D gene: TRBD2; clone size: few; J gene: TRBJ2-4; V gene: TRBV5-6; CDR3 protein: CASSLAGGPVAKNIQYF; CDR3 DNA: TGTGCCAGCAGCTTGGCGGGAGGGCCTGTTGCCAAAAACATTCAGTACTTC
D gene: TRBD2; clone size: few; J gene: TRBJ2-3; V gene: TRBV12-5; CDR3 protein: CASGLVAGETATQYF; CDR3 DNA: TGTGCTAGTGGTTTAGTCGCGGGAGAAACAGCTACGCAGTATTTT
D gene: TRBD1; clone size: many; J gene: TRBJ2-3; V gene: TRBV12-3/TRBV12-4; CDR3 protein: CASSFYRGQATDTQYF; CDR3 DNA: TGTGCCAGCAGTTTCTACAGGGGGCAGGCCACAGATACGCAGTATTTT
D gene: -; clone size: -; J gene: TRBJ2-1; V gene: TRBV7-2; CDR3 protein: CASSFAGPYNEQFF; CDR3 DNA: TGTGCCAGCAGCTTCGCAGGTCCCTACAATGAGCAGTTCTTC
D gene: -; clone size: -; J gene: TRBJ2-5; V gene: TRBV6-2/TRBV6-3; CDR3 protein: CASSYSSLNQETQYF; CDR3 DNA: TGTGCCAGCAGTTACTCGAGTCTGAACCAAGAGACCCAGTACTTC
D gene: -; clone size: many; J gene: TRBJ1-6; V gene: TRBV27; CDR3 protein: CASSPRQVQDSPLHF; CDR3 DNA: TGTGCCAGCAGTCCGAGACAGGTCCAAGATTCACCCCTCCACTTT
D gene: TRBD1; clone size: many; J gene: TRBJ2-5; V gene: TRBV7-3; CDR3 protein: CASSPGDLNAGGVGTQYF; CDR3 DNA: TGTGCCAGCAGCCCAGGCGATTTAAACGCAGGGGGTGTCGGGACCCAGTACTTC
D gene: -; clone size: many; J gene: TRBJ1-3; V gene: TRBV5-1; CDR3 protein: CASSLGISSGNTIYF; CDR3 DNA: TGCGCCAGCAGCCTCGGCATAAGCTCTGGAAACACCATATATTTT
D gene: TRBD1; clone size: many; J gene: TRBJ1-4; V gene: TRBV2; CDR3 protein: CASKMDRGRVEKLFF; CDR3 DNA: TGTGCCAGCAAAATGGACAGGGGAAGGGTAGAAAAACTGTTTTTT
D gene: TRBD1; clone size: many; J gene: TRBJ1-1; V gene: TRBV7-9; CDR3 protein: CASSFKGRGFGNTEAFF; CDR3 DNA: TGTGCCAGCAGCTTCAAGGGCAGGGGGTTCGGGAACACTGAAGCTTTCTTT